This TCR beta chain was sequenced for a study of radiotherapy plus CTLA-4 blockade in lung cancer. Study-level findings and limits: There was expansion of tumor-derived TCR clones in blood after radiotherapy plus ipilimumab. How blood T cell clones changed early, along with interferon-beta, reportedly forecast response best.

After removal of 7 bases from V and 9 bases from J, the junction contained 13 bases not matched to a gene. Germline lookup yields CDR1 SGHAT and CDR2 FQNNGV. The CDR3 spans 15 residues. This clone appeared once. What it recognizes is unknown. Only in-frame clones appear in the TCRdb table, and some are missing; sequencing was by immunoSEQ multiplex PCR. In the table there are tens of thousands of clones, more than 75% of which are singletons. The clonotype was recovered from a human donor with non-small cell lung cancer that progressed on radiotherapy plus ipilimumab. The chain is built from TRBV11-2 and TRBJ2-1, with 9 bases fitting TRBD2. The sequences come from peripheral blood, collected from a patient treated with radiotherapy plus ipilimumab. CDR3 amino acids: CASNRPGLAPGEQFF. The CDR3 DNA sequence: TGTGCCAGCAATAGACCGGGACTAGCTCCCGGTGAGCAGTTCTTC.